This TCR beta chain is from a study of blood T cell repertoires in COVID-19. Recruits, aged roughly 18 to 89 years, lived in 25 or so US areas. Participants were placed into cohorts based on the clinical history they reported. Two negative PCRs, clearance, or symptom resolution had been documented for recovered Cohort 3 donors. The germline CDR1 and CDR2 sequences are MDHEN and SYDVKM. This CDR3 has 14 amino acids. Trimming took 5 bases from V and 3 from J, leaving 13 bases between them. Methods used by the authors: Amplification of reference gene primers provided the estimated nucleated cell counts. Assay: immunoSEQ multiplex PCR; the TCRdb copy retains only in-frame clones and omits some. V and J calls and clone size are those listed in that table; D and trimming were worked out from the DNA. The sample lists about 160,000 clones; more than 70% were seen once.

The sample consisted of PBMCs or T cells enriched from blood (not recorded which). The TCR comes from a man between 60 and 75 years old who had recovered from COVID-19. The chain has TRBV28 and TRBJ1-1, with D hard to call. The CDR3 DNA reads as TGTGCCAGCAGTAGAATAGGTCGGGACACTGAAGCTTTCTTT. This gives the protein CASSRIGRDTEAFF. The full variable domain, completed using reference TRBV28 and TRBJ1-1, is DVKVTQSSRYLVKRTGEKVFLECVQDMDHENMFWYRQDPGLGLRLIYFSYDVKMKEKGDIPEGYSVSREKKERFSLILESASTNQTSMYLCASSRIGRDTEAFFGQGTRLTVV.